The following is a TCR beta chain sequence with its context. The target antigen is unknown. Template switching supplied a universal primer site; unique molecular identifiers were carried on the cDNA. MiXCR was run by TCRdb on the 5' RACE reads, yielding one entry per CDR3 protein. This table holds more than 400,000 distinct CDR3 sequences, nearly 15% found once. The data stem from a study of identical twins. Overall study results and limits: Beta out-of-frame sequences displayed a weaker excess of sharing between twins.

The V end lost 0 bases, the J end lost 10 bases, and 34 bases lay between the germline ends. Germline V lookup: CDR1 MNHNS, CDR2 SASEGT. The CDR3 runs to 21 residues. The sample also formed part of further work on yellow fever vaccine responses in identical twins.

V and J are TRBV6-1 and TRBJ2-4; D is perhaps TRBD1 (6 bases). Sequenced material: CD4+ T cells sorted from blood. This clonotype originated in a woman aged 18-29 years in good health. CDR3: CASSEALVGRGTSGKGKIQYF. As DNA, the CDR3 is TGTGCCAGCAGTGAAGCATTGGTCGGCAGGGGTACCTCCGGCAAAGGGAAGATTCAGTACTTC.